This T cell receptor beta chain was identified in a study of control samples from healthy donors and cancer patients. CDR3 length equals 15 residues. J gave up 1 base and V 6 bases, and 4 bases lay outside the gene matches. Germline CDR1 MRHNA, CDR2 SNTAGT. Measured with immunoSEQ multiplex PCR; TCRdb has only the in-frame clones, and not every one. The sample shows approximately 140,000 clones, 85% to 95% of them seen only once. Sequencing was done on a sample of blood. The chain has TRBV6-4 and TRBJ1-5, with 9 bases aligning to TRBD1. The TCR comes from a man aged 35 to 55 in good health. The CDR3 DNA reads TGTGCCAGCAGAGCACAGGGGGCAAGCAATCAGCCCCAGCATTTT. This encodes CASRAQGASNQPQHF.